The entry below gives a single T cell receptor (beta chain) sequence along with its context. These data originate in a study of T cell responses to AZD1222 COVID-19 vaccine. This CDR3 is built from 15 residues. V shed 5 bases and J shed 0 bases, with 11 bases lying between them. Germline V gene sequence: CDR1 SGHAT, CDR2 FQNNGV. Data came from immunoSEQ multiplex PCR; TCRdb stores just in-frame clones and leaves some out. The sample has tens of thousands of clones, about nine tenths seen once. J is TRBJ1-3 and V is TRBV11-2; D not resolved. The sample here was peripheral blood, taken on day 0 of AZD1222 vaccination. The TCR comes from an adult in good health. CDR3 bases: TGTGCCAGCAGCGGCGACGTTCACTCTGGAAACACCATATATTTT. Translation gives CASSGDVHSGNTIYF.